A selection of T cell receptor beta chains follows, all from one sample in a study of OX40 agonist ivuxolimab in advanced cancers. Repertoires were generated with immunoSEQ multiplex PCR, while TCRdb's copy carries only in-frame clones and drops some. The sample includes about 58,000 clones, roughly 87% of them seen just once. The specimen comprised CD4+ or CD8+ T cells sorted from blood, sampled in a trial of the OX40 agonist ivuxolimab. Every receptor here comes from an adult with an advanced solid tumor such as melanoma, head and neck, liver or kidney cancer. Both conserved end residues are part of each CDR3. Fields, in order: clone size, V gene, D gene, J gene, CDR3 DNA, CDR3 protein. A D gene is named only where the DNA matches it firmly. Size values are once, few and many counts, or a class for expanded clones, and some rows have none.

>-|TRBV28|-|TRBJ2-2
TGTGCCAGCACGGCGTGGCGGAAAACCGGGGAGCTGTTTTTT
CASTAWRKTGELFF
>-|TRBV2|-|TRBJ1-1
TGTGCCAGCAGTGATCACTCCGGGGGCACTGAAGCTTTCTTT
CASSDHSGGTEAFF
>few|TRBV19|-|TRBJ2-2
TGTGCCAGTAGGTTTGCAGGCACCGGGGAGCTGTTTTTT
CASRFAGTGELFF
>-|TRBV6-6|TRBD1|TRBJ2-5
TGTGCCAGCAGTCCATACAGGGGGCAAGAGACCCAGTACTTC
CASSPYRGQETQYF
>-|TRBV7-9|-|TRBJ1-6
TGTGCCAGCAGCCGAGAGAATTCACCCCTCCACTTT
CASSRENSPLHF
>-|TRBV5-4|-|TRBJ1-1
TGTGCCAGCAGCACGGACCGGCGACATATAGACACTGAAGCTTTCTTT
CASSTDRRHIDTEAFF
>-|TRBV27|TRBD2|TRBJ2-1
TGTGCCAGCAGTTTACTAGCGGGCTCAAATGAGCAGTTCTTC
CASSLLAGSNEQFF
>-|TRBV11-2|-|TRBJ1-4
TGTGCCAGCAGCTCGGGGGATTCCGATAGGGAAAAACTGTTTTTT
CASSSGDSDREKLFF
>-|TRBV5-5|-|TRBJ1-3
TGTGCCAGCAGCCCGAGGGTTGGAAACACCATATATTTT
CASSPRVGNTIYF
>-|TRBV10-3|TRBD1|TRBJ1-1
TGTGCCATCAGTGACTTACAGGGGGCACCCATGAACACTGAAGCTTTCTTT
CAISDLQGAPMNTEAFF
>-|TRBV9|-|TRBJ2-2
TGTGCCAGCAGCATCCTGGAGGGCGGGGAGCTGTTTTTT
CASSILEGGELFF
>-|TRBV7-2|-|TRBJ1-2
TGTGCCAGCGGTACAGGGCTAGTAGAGCGTGGCTACACCTTC
CASGTGLVERGYTF
>-|TRBV6-6|TRBD2|TRBJ2-2
TGTGCCAGCACTTCCGGGGGGACTAGCGGAACCGGGGAGCTGTTTTTT
CASTSGGTSGTGELFF
>-|TRBV4-1|TRBD1|TRBJ2-2
TGCGCCAGCAGCCATGTTCAGGGGGAGCGCACCGGGGAGCTGTTTTTT
CASSHVQGERTGELFF
>-|TRBV4-3|-|TRBJ2-2
TGCGCCAGCAGCCAAGGCAGGGGTGGTGGGGAGCTGTTTTTT
CASSQGRGGGELFF
>-|TRBV4-2|-|TRBJ2-6
TGTGCCAGCAGCCAAGACAGGGTCTCTGGGGCCAACGTCCTGACTTTC
CASSQDRVSGANVLTF
>-|TRBV19|-|TRBJ2-1
TGTGCCAGTAAGGATGGGGCAGGCACCTACAATGAGCAGTTCTTC
CASKDGAGTYNEQFF
>-|TRBV30|-|TRBJ2-5
TGTGTTTGGAGGACTTTAGCGGGACAGCAAGAGACCCAGTACTTC
CVWRTLAGQQETQYF
>-|TRBV11-2|-|TRBJ1-1
TGTGCCAGCAGCCGTTCAATAGAGACCACTGAAGCTTTCTTT
CASSRSIETTEAFF
>-|TRBV7-9|TRBD2|TRBJ2-1
TGTGCCAGCAGCTTAAACTGGCAGCGGGAGGGCCCCTACAATGAGCAGTTCTTC
CASSLNWQREGPYNEQFF
>-|TRBV28|-|TRBJ2-5
TGTGCCAGCAGTTTGGAGGGGGGTACGGAGACCCAGTACTTC
CASSLEGGTETQYF
>-|TRBV7-3|-|TRBJ1-1
TGTGCCAGCAGCCTAGGGGCGGGCGACGGCACTGAAGCTTTCTTT
CASSLGAGDGTEAFF
>-|TRBV7-7|-|TRBJ2-7
TGTGCTAGCAGCTTAGACTTTGTAGGCGAGCAGTACTTC
CASSLDFVGEQYF
>-|TRBV28|TRBD2|TRBJ2-1
TGTGCCAGCAGTTGGGACAGGAGACTAGCGGGATGGAATGAGCAGTTCTTC
CASSWDRRLAGWNEQFF
>-|TRBV30|-|TRBJ2-1
TGTGCCTGGAGTCCTCAAGACAGGTACGCCTACAATGAGCAGTTCTTC
CAWSPQDRYAYNEQFF
>-|TRBV9|-|TRBJ2-5
TGTGCCAGCAGCGCCCCCGAATCGGGCTTCGAAGAGACCCAGTACTTC
CASSAPESGFEETQYF
>once|TRBV4-1|-|TRBJ2-2
TGCGCCAGCAGCCAGCAGTTCGCGAACACCGGGGAGCTGTTTTTT
CASSQQFANTGELFF
>-|TRBV27|TRBD1|TRBJ2-1
TGTGCCAGCAGCCATTCGACAGGGAGCTCCTACAATGAGCAGTTCTTC
CASSHSTGSSYNEQFF
>-|TRBV4-1|TRBD2|TRBJ2-1
TGCGCCAGCAGCCAAGATGCCCCGGGACTAGCGTCCAATGAGCAGTTCTTC
CASSQDAPGLASNEQFF
>-|TRBV28|TRBD2|TRBJ2-3
TGTGCCAGCAGTTCATTTAGCGGGGCGGTAGATACGCAGTATTTT
CASSSFSGAVDTQYF
>once|TRBV29-1|-|TRBJ1-2
TGCAGCGTTACAGGACGGGATGGCTACACCTTC
CSVTGRDGYTF